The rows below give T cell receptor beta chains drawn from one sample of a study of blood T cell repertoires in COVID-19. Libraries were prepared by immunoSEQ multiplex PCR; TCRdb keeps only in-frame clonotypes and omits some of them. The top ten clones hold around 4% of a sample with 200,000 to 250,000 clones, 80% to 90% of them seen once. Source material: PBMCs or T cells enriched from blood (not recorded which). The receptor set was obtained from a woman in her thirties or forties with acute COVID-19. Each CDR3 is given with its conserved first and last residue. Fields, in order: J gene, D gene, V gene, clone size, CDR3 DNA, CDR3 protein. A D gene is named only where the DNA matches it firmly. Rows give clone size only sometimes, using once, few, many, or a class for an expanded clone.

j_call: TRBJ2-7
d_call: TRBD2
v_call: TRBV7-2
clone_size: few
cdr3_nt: TGTGCCAGCAGCTTAGCAGGCGGGAGGGCCGGGGAGCAGTACTTC
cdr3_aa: CASSLAGGRAGEQYF

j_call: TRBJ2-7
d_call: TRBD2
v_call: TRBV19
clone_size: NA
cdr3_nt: TGTGCCAGTAGTCCCCTAGCGGGAGGGGGCTACGAGCAGTACTTC
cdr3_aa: CASSPLAGGGYEQYF

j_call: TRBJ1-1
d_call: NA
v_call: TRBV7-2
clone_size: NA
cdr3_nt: TGTGCCAGCAGCGTTCAAGGGGGAAGCACAGCTTTCTTT
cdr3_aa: CASSVQGGSTAFF

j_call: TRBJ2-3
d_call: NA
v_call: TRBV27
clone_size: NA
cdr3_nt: TGTGCCAGCAACTTCGACAGGTTTGAGGTTAGATCCGGTCCAGATACGCAGTATTTT
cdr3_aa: CASNFDRFEVRSGPDTQYF

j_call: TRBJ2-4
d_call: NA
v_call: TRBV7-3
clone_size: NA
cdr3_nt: TGTGCCAGCAGCCCCTCGCCCCAGGGAAACATTCAGTACTTC
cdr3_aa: CASSPSPQGNIQYF

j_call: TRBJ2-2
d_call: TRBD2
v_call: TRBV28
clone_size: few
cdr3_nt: TGTGCCAGCAGCCAGTTGGGGACTAGCGGGAACACCGGGGAGCTGTTTTTT
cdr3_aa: CASSQLGTSGNTGELFF

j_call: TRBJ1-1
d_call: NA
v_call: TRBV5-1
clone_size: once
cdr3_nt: TGCGCCAGCAGGAATAGCGGGGGCTTCACTGAAGCTTTCTTT
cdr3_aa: CASRNSGGFTEAFF

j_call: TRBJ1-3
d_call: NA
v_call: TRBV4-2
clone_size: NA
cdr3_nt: TGTGCCAGCAGCCAAGAGCGGTTGACTGGAAACACCATATATTTT
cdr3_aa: CASSQERLTGNTIYF

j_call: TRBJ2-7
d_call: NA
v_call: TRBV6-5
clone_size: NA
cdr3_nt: TGTGCCAACCTCCAGGGGGGCAAAAACTACGAGCAGTACTTC
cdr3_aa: CANLQGGKNYEQYF

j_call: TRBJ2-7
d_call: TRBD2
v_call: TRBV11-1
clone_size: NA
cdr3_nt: TGTGCCAGCAGCTTAGCGGCTAGCGGGAAGTACGAGCAGTACTTC
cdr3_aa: CASSLAASGKYEQYF

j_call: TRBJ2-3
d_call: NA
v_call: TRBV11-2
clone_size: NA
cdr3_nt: TGTGCCAGCAGCTTCCGGGATCATAGCACAGATACGCAGTATTTT
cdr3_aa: CASSFRDHSTDTQYF

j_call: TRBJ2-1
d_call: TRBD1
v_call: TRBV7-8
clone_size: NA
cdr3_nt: TGTGCCAGCAGCCGAGGACAGGTTAATGAGCAGTTCTTC
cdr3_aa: CASSRGQVNEQFF

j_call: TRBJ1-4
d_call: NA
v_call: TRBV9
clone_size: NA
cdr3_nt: TGTGCCAGCAGCGGGTCAGGGGCGAGGGAAGAAAAACTGTTTTTT
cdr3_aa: CASSGSGAREEKLFF

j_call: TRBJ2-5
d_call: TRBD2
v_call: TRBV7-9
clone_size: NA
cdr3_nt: TGTGCCAGCAGCGCTAGCGGGAGGGCCGGGGAGACCCAGTACTTC
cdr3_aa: CASSASGRAGETQYF

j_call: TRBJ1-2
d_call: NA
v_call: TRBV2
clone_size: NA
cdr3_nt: TGTGCCAGCAGTGAAAACAGGGCGGGTACGAATGGCTACACCTTC
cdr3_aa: CASSENRAGTNGYTF

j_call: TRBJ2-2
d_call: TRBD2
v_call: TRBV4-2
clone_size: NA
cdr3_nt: TGTGCCAGCAGCCCCTCCGGGACTAGCGGATTAAGGGTGAGCGGGGAGCTGTTTTTT
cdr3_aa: CASSPSGTSGLRVSGELFF

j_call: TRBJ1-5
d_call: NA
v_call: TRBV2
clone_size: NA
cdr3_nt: TGTGCCAGCGGAAAGGACACCCGGAATCAGCCCCAGCATTTT
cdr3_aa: CASGKDTRNQPQHF

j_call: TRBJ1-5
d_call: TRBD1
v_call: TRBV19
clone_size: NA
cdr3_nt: TGTGCCAGTAGGATGACAGGGACTCAGCCCCAGCATTTT
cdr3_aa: CASRMTGTQPQHF

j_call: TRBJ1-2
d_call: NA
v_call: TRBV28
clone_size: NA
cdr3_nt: TGTGCCAGCAGTTCTCCAAGACAGGACAACTATGGCTACACCTTC
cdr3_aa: CASSSPRQDNYGYTF

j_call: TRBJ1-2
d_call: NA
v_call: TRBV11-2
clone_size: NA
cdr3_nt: TGTGCCAGCAGCTTAGATCAGACTAACTATGGCTACACCTTC
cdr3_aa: CASSLDQTNYGYTF

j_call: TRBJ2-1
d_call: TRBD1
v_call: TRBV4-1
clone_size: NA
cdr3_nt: TGCGCCAGCAGCCAAAGGGATGGACAGGGACCCTACAATGAGCAGTTCTTC
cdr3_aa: CASSQRDGQGPYNEQFF

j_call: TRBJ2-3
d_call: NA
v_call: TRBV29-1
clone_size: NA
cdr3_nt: TGCAGCGTTGAAGGGTGGCAGGGGAGCATGGGGACGCAGTATTTT
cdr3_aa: CSVEGWQGSMGTQYF

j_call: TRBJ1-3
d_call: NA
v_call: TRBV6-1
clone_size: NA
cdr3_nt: TGTGCCAGCAGTGACGCACAGGGACGCGGAAACACCATATATTTT
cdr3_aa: CASSDAQGRGNTIYF

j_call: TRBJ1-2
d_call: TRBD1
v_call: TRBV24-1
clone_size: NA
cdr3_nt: TGTGCCACCAGTGACCCCGGGACAGGTGACTATGGCTACACCTTC
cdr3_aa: CATSDPGTGDYGYTF

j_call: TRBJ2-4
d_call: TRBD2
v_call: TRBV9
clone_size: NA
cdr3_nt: TGTGCCAGCAGCGTAGGTCCAGCGGGAGGTGGAAACATTCAGTACTTC
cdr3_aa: CASSVGPAGGGNIQYF

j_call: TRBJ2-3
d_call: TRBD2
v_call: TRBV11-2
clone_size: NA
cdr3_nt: TGTGCCAGCAGCCCCGGACTAGCGGGAGTTGGAGATACGCAGTATTTT
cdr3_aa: CASSPGLAGVGDTQYF

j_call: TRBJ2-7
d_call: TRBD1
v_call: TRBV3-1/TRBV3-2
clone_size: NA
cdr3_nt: TGTGCCAGCAGCGGCCGGGACAGGGGTTACGAGCAGTACTTC
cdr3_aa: CASSGRDRGYEQYF

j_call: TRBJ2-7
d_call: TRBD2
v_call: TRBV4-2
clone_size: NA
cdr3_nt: TGTGCCACCTCGCCTAGCGGGAGTTACCACGAGCAGTACTTC
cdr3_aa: CATSPSGSYHEQYF

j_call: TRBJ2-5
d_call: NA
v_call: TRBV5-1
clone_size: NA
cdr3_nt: TGCGCCAGCAACTTAGAAGGCTCGGGGACCCAGTACTTC
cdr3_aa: CASNLEGSGTQYF

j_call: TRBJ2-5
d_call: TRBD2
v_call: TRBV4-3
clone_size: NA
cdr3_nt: TGCGCCAGCAGCCCTAGCGGCACCCAAGAGACCCAGTACTTC
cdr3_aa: CASSPSGTQETQYF

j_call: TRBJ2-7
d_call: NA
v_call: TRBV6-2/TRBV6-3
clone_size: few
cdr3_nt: TGTGCCAGCAGTTTGCCAGGGACCTACGAGCAGTACTTC
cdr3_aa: CASSLPGTYEQYF

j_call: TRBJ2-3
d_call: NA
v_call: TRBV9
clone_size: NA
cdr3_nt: TGTGCCAGCAGCGCTTTACAGGGTGGCGCAGATACGCAGTATTTT
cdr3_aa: CASSALQGGADTQYF

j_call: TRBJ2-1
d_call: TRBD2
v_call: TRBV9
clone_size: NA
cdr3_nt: TGTGCCAGCAGCGTAGGAGCGGGAGACCGCTACAATGAGCAGTTCTTC
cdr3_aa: CASSVGAGDRYNEQFF

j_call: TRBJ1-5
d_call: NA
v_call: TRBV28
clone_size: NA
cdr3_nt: TGTGCCAGCAGTTTTAGGGGGAGCAATCAGCCCCAGCATTTT
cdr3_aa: CASSFRGSNQPQHF

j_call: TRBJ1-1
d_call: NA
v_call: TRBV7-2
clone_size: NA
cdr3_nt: TGTGCCAGCAGCTTAGGCCCTCGAGGGAACACTGAAGCTTTCTTT
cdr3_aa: CASSLGPRGNTEAFF

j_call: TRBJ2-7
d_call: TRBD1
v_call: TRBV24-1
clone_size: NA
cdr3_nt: TGTGCCACCAGTGACCCGAGGACAGGGGGAAGCTTAAAGCAGTACTTC
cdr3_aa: CATSDPRTGGSLKQYF

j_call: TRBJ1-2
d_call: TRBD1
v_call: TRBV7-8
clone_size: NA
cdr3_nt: TGTGCCAGCAGCTTAGAACAGGGGAACAACTATGGCTACACCTTC
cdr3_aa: CASSLEQGNNYGYTF

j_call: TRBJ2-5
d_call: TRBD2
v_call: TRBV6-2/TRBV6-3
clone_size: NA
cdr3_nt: TGTGCCAGCAGTTACCCCTCAGCGGGAGGGACAGAGACCCAGTACTTC
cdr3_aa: CASSYPSAGGTETQYF

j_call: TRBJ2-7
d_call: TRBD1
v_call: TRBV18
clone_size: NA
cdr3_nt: TGTGCCAGCTCACCAGGGACAGGCCCAGGGGAGCAGTACTTC
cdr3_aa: CASSPGTGPGEQYF

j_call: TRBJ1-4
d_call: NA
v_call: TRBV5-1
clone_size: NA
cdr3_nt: TGCGCCAGCAGCTTGGCGGGGATCGGGAATGAAAAACTGTTTTTT
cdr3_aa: CASSLAGIGNEKLFF

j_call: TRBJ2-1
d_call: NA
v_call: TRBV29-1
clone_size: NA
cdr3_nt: TGCAGCGTTCGGCTAGATGGTGAGCAGTTCTTC
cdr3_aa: CSVRLDGEQFF

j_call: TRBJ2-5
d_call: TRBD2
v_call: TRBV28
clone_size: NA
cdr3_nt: TGTGCCAGCAGATTAGCGGGAGGGCCAGAGACCCAGTACTTC
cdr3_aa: CASRLAGGPETQYF

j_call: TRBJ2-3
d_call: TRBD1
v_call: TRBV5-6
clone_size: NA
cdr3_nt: TGTGCCAGCAGCTTGGAGTGGGCAGGGGGCCCCCACACAGATACGCAGTATTTT
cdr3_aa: CASSLEWAGGPHTDTQYF